These T cell receptor beta chains were read from a single sample in a study of blood T cell repertoires in COVID-19. Produced via immunoSEQ multiplex PCR; TCRdb's table is partial and in-frame only. The table lists approximately 210,000 clones, 80% of them singletons. The sample comprised PBMCs or T cells enriched from blood (not recorded which). These receptors all stem from a man aged 25 to 45 with acute COVID-19. The CDR3 runs from the conserved cysteine through the conserved F or W. Fields, in order: J gene, D gene, clone size, V gene, CDR3 DNA, CDR3 protein. The D gene is left open where the match is weak. Expanded clones get a size class; other rows say once, few or many, or leave the size out.

j_call: TRBJ2-7; d_call: TRBD1; clone_size: -; v_call: TRBV7-9; cdr3_nt: TGTGCCAGCAGCTTGCCCCCCGGGACAGGGTCTCACGAGCAGTACTTC; cdr3_aa: CASSLPPGTGSHEQYF
j_call: TRBJ1-4; d_call: -; clone_size: few; v_call: TRBV7-2; cdr3_nt: TGTGCCAGCAGTAGCACCGGGACTAAAGGTGAAAAACTGTTTTTT; cdr3_aa: CASSSTGTKGEKLFF
j_call: TRBJ1-6; d_call: -; clone_size: -; v_call: TRBV2; cdr3_nt: TGTGCCAGCAGCCTCGGGACATCGGGCAATAATTCACCCCTCCACTTT; cdr3_aa: CASSLGTSGNNSPLHF
j_call: TRBJ2-3; d_call: -; clone_size: -; v_call: TRBV6-5; cdr3_nt: TGTGCCGGAAGGGGTAGGGGACTTGGCACAGATACGCAGTATTTT; cdr3_aa: CAGRGRGLGTDTQYF
j_call: TRBJ1-2; d_call: TRBD1; clone_size: -; v_call: TRBV11-2; cdr3_nt: TGTGCCAGCAGCCAGGGGACAGGGTGGGACCATGGCTACACCTTC; cdr3_aa: CASSQGTGWDHGYTF
j_call: TRBJ1-6; d_call: TRBD1; clone_size: -; v_call: TRBV6-5; cdr3_nt: TGTGCCAGCAGTTCTTACGACAGGGATTCACCCCTCCACTTT; cdr3_aa: CASSSYDRDSPLHF
j_call: TRBJ2-7; d_call: TRBD2; clone_size: few; v_call: TRBV16; cdr3_nt: TGTGCCAGCAGCCAATCAGCGGGGAGTTACGAGCAGTACTTC; cdr3_aa: CASSQSAGSYEQYF
j_call: TRBJ2-1; d_call: -; clone_size: -; v_call: TRBV7-9; cdr3_nt: TGTGCCAGCAGCGCGCCAACCCCGAATGAGCAGTTCTTC; cdr3_aa: CASSAPTPNEQFF
j_call: TRBJ1-1; d_call: -; clone_size: -; v_call: TRBV6-5; cdr3_nt: TGTGCCAGCAGTTACGCGGAACCGAACACTGAAGCTTTCTTT; cdr3_aa: CASSYAEPNTEAFF
j_call: TRBJ1-5; d_call: -; clone_size: -; v_call: TRBV19; cdr3_nt: TGTGCCAGTAGTACCCTCCCCGGACGGAGGGACTATAGCAATCAGCCCCAGCATTTT; cdr3_aa: CASSTLPGRRDYSNQPQHF
j_call: TRBJ2-7; d_call: -; clone_size: -; v_call: TRBV19; cdr3_nt: TGTGCCAGTAGTATAGATCGGGGGACAGTCTACGAGCAGTACTTC; cdr3_aa: CASSIDRGTVYEQYF
j_call: TRBJ1-2; d_call: TRBD1; clone_size: -; v_call: TRBV29-1; cdr3_nt: TGCAGCGGGGGACGACAGGGGCCAAAATATGGCTACACCTTC; cdr3_aa: CSGGRQGPKYGYTF
j_call: TRBJ1-4; d_call: TRBD1; clone_size: few; v_call: TRBV28; cdr3_nt: TGTGCCAGCAGTCCCTGGACAGGGGGCGAGGAAAAACTGTTTTTT; cdr3_aa: CASSPWTGGEEKLFF
j_call: TRBJ2-5; d_call: -; clone_size: -; v_call: TRBV5-5; cdr3_nt: TGTGCCAGCGAGGAGGGGCAAGAGACCCAGTACTTC; cdr3_aa: CASEEGQETQYF
j_call: TRBJ1-4; d_call: -; clone_size: few; v_call: TRBV6-5; cdr3_nt: TGTGCCAGCTCTTGGGCCAGGGTGTATGATGAAAAACTGTTTTTT; cdr3_aa: CASSWARVYDEKLFF
j_call: TRBJ1-2; d_call: -; clone_size: -; v_call: TRBV23-1; cdr3_nt: TGCGCCAGCAGTTTCCGGGACACCGGATCCTATGGCTACACCTTC; cdr3_aa: CASSFRDTGSYGYTF
j_call: TRBJ1-5; d_call: -; clone_size: -; v_call: TRBV19; cdr3_nt: TGTGCCAGTAGTATAGATCGTGGCCAGCCCCAGCATTTT; cdr3_aa: CASSIDRGQPQHF
j_call: TRBJ1-3; d_call: -; clone_size: -; v_call: TRBV24-1; cdr3_nt: TGTGCCACCAGTGAAGGGGACACCATATATTTT; cdr3_aa: CATSEGDTIYF
j_call: TRBJ1-2; d_call: -; clone_size: -; v_call: TRBV5-5; cdr3_nt: TGTGCCAGCAGCTTGCTCTGGACACCAGCTAACTATGGCTACACCTTC; cdr3_aa: CASSLLWTPANYGYTF
j_call: TRBJ2-5; d_call: TRBD2; clone_size: -; v_call: TRBV6-1; cdr3_nt: TGTGCCAGCAGTGAAGGGGGGGGTAGGCAGACCCAGTACTTC; cdr3_aa: CASSEGGGRQTQYF
j_call: TRBJ1-4; d_call: -; clone_size: -; v_call: TRBV6-5; cdr3_nt: TGTGCCAGCAGCCCGGACAGAACAAATGAAAAACTGTTTTTT; cdr3_aa: CASSPDRTNEKLFF
j_call: TRBJ1-3; d_call: TRBD1; clone_size: -; v_call: TRBV10-3; cdr3_nt: TGTGCCATCAGTGACCAATCCACAGGGGCTGGAAACACCATATATTTT; cdr3_aa: CAISDQSTGAGNTIYF
j_call: TRBJ1-2; d_call: -; clone_size: once; v_call: TRBV15; cdr3_nt: TGTGCCACCAGCAGAGATAGTGGCTACACCTTC; cdr3_aa: CATSRDSGYTF
j_call: TRBJ1-4; d_call: -; clone_size: -; v_call: TRBV5-1; cdr3_nt: TGCGCCAGCAGCTTGGTGCCAGGCTTGAATGAAAAACTGTTTTTT; cdr3_aa: CASSLVPGLNEKLFF
j_call: TRBJ1-5; d_call: -; clone_size: -; v_call: TRBV27; cdr3_nt: TGTGCCAGCGGACAGATCAATCAGCCCCAGCATTTT; cdr3_aa: CASGQINQPQHF
j_call: TRBJ1-1; d_call: -; clone_size: -; v_call: TRBV30; cdr3_nt: TGTGCCTGGAGTGTCGGGACAATGAACACTGAAGCTTTCTTT; cdr3_aa: CAWSVGTMNTEAFF
j_call: TRBJ2-7; d_call: TRBD1; clone_size: -; v_call: TRBV11-3; cdr3_nt: TGTGCCAGCAGCTCGGGACAGGGGGCTAGTGAGCAGTACTTC; cdr3_aa: CASSSGQGASEQYF
j_call: TRBJ2-2; d_call: TRBD2; clone_size: -; v_call: TRBV10-2; cdr3_nt: TGCGCCAGCAGTGAGTCGGGACTAGCGGGTCTGAACACCGGGGAGCTGTTTTTT; cdr3_aa: CASSESGLAGLNTGELFF
j_call: TRBJ2-3; d_call: -; clone_size: -; v_call: TRBV23-1; cdr3_nt: TGCGCCCGCACCGGGATCGCACCCGAAACAGATACGCAGTATTTT; cdr3_aa: CARTGIAPETDTQYF
j_call: TRBJ2-4; d_call: TRBD2; clone_size: -; v_call: TRBV10-1; cdr3_nt: TGCGCCAACGGGACTAGCGGGGGCCCCTTTGGTATTCAGTACTTC; cdr3_aa: CANGTSGGPFGIQYF
j_call: TRBJ1-4; d_call: TRBD1; clone_size: -; v_call: TRBV2; cdr3_nt: TGTGCCAGCAGTGGGACGACAGGGGGTATTGAAAAACTGTTTTTT; cdr3_aa: CASSGTTGGIEKLFF